This T cell receptor beta chain is from a study of radiation and T cells in renal cell carcinoma. Looking at the study overall: Nephrectomy followed 15 Gy stereotactic body radiation by 4 weeks.

Here immunoSEQ multiplex PCR was the method, and the copy in TCRdb shows in-frame clones only, minus some. The data show tens of thousands of clones, roughly 79% seen once. Study findings and constraints: Top tumor clonotypes rose in blood 2 weeks post-radiation, then contracted. No pretreatment tumor biopsies were available for baseline clonotypes.

This clone was detected a few times. Antigen unknown. Trimming took off 2 bases at V and 1 base at J, with 5 bases between the two ends. CDR1 and CDR2 from the germline V gene are SGHTA and FQGNSA. The CDR3 consists of 14 residues. Time point here: baseline pretreatment blood. The treatment denotes: 15 Gy SBRT to primary tumor, nephrectomy 4 weeks later. After SBRT, blood was collected at 2 and 4 weeks, plus baseline. The chain combines TRBV7-2 with TRBJ2-2, with D perhaps matching TRBD1 (5 bases). Source: blood, taken from a patient whose treatment included radiotherapy and nephrectomy. The TCR originated in a man aged 55 to 70 with renal cell carcinoma. DNA for the CDR3: TGTGCCAGCAGCTTAACAGGGAACACCGGGGAGCTGTTTTTT. Protein sequence: CASSLTGNTGELFF.